This T cell receptor beta chain was obtained from a study of blood T cells in healthy people across ages. Remarks on this clonotype: Its antigen is undetermined.

A second 7 to 11 cycle PCR used barcoded and J-beta primers. TCRdb analysed the 5' RACE reads with MiXCR anew, one entry per CDR3 protein. The table shows approximately 1.5 million distinct CDR3 sequences, with less than 45% occurring only once. The CDR3 has 14 amino acids. The germline V and J ends were trimmed by 0 bases and 5 bases, with 11 bases remaining between them. Germline-derived CDR1 and CDR2 are SGDLS and YYNGEE. Study-wide results and caveats: The fall in TCR beta diversity per million T cells was roughly linear with age.

This sequence originates from a woman under 30 in good health. The sequenced sample consisted of blood. This chain joins TRBV9 and TRBJ2-5, with D tentatively TRBD1 (6 bases). The CDR3, as DNA: TGTGCCAGCAGCGTAGGACAGGCCACCGAGACCCAGTACTTC. It specifies CASSVGQATETQYF.